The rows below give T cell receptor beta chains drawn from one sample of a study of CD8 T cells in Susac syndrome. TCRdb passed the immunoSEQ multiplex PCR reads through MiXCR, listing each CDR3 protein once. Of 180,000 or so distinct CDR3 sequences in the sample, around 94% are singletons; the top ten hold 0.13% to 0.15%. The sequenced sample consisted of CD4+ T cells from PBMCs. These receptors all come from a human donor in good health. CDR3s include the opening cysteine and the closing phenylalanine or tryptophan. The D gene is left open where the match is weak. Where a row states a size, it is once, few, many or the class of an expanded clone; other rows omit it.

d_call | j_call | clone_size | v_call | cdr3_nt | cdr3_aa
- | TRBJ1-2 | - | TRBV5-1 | TGCGCCAGCAGCTTGGCTACAGGCCCTAACTATGGCTACACCTTC | CASSLATGPNYGYTF
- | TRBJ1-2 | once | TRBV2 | TGTGCCAGCAGAGACAGCGTCTATGGCTACACCTTC | CASRDSVYGYTF
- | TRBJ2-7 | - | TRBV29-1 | TGCAGCGTCCAGGGATCCTCCTACGAGCAGTACTTC | CSVQGSSYEQYF
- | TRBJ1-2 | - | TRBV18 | TGTGCCAGCTCACCCGACAGAACCTATGGCTACACCTTC | CASSPDRTYGYTF
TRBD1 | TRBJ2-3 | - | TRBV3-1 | TGTGCCAGCAGCCGGGACAGGGGGCGCACAGATACGCAGTATTTT | CASSRDRGRTDTQYF
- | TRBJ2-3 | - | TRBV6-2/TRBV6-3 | TGTGCCACACGACAGGCCACAGATACGCAGTATTTT | CATRQATDTQYF
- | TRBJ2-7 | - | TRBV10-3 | TGTGCCATCCGCCAGCAATACGAGCAGTACTTC | CAIRQQYEQYF
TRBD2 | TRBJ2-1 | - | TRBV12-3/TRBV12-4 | TGTGCCAGCAGTCCGGCCGGGACTAGCTCCAATGAGCAGTTCTTC | CASSPAGTSSNEQFF
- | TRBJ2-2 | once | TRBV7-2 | TGTGCCAGCAGCTTAGACGGGTGGAACACCGGGGAGCTGTTTTTT | CASSLDGWNTGELFF
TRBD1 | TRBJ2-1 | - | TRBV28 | TGTGCCAGCAGTTTAGACAGGGGGCGACCCAAGCAGTTCTTC | CASSLDRGRPKQFF
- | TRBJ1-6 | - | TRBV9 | TGTGCCAGCAGCGTAACCTCGGGGAGTAATTCACCCCTCCACTTT | CASSVTSGSNSPLHF
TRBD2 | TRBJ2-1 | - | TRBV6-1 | TGTGCCAGCAGTCCCTCTAGCGGGGGGGGCGCCTACAATGAGCAGTTCTTC | CASSPSSGGGAYNEQFF
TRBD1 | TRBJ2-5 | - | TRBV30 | TGTGCCTGGGGCCTAGGACAGGGTCCTCAAGAGACCCATTACTTC | CAWGLGQGPQETHYF
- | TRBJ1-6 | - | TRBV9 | TGTGCCAGCAGCGGCCTCGACCGGGGTACATCACCCCTCCACTTT | CASSGLDRGTSPLHF
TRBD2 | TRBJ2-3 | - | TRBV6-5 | TGTGCCAGCAGTTGGACTAGCGGGGGGTCAGATACGCAGTATTTT | CASSWTSGGSDTQYF
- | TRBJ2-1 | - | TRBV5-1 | TGCGCCAGCAGACGCCTCGAGGCCAATGAGCAGTTCTTC | CASRRLEANEQFF
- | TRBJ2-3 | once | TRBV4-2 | TGTGCCAGCAGCCAAGCCTTGGCCGCAGATACGCAGTATTTT | CASSQALAADTQYF
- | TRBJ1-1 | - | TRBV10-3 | TGTGCCATCGGGGGTGTGAACACTGAAGCTTTCTTT | CAIGGVNTEAFF
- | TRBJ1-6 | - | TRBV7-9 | TGTGCCAGCAGCTTAGGGCAGGGGACACCCCTCCACTTT | CASSLGQGTPLHF
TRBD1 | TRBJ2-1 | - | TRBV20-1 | TGCAGTGCGCGCACCGGGACAGGGGTCGGGGATGAGCAGTTCTTC | CSARTGTGVGDEQFF
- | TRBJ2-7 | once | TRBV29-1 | TGCAGCGTTGAACTCCAGGGGCAGGGTCGATCCTACGAGCAGTACTTC | CSVELQGQGRSYEQYF
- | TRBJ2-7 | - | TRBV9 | TGTGCCAGCAGCGTAGGTAACATGGTGGGTGAGCAGTACTTC | CASSVGNMVGEQYF
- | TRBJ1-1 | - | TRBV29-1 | TGCAGCGTTCTGAGGGTCACAGGCTACACTGAAGCTTTCTTT | CSVLRVTGYTEAFF
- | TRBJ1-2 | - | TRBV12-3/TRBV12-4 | TGTGCCAGCAGTTTCGGCGAATTCTATGGCTACACCTTC | CASSFGEFYGYTF
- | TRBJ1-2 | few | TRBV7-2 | TGTGCCAGCAGCGGGGGGGCGGCCTATGGCTACACCTTC | CASSGGAAYGYTF
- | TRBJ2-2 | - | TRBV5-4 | TGTGCCAGCAGCTTGGAGCTTAACACCGGGGAGCTGTTTTTT | CASSLELNTGELFF
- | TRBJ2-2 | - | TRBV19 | TGTGCCAGTCGACAGGGGAGGGACACCGGGGAGCTGTTTTTT | CASRQGRDTGELFF
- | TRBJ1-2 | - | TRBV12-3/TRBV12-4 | TGTGCCAGCAGTCTCCAAAGGACAGAACGGCTTCGGGGCTACACCTTC | CASSLQRTERLRGYTF
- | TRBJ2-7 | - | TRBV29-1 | TGCAGCGTTGGCTCAGGGCACTACGAGCAGTACTTC | CSVGSGHYEQYF
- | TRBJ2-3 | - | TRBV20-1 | TGCAGTGCTAGAGGCAGCGGTCACACAGATACGCAGTATTTT | CSARGSGHTDTQYF
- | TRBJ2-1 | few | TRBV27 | TGTGCCAGCAGTTTGGCGGGGAATGAGCAGTTCTTC | CASSLAGNEQFF
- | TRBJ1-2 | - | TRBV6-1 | TGTGCCAGCAGCTTCAACAGTGGCACTAACTATGGCTACACCTTC | CASSFNSGTNYGYTF
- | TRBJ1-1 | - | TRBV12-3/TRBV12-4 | TGTGCCAGCAGCCCCGTCCGTGAGCACACTGAAGCTTTCTTT | CASSPVREHTEAFF
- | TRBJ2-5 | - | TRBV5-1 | TGCGCCAGCAGCTTCGGGACGCGACAAGAGACCCAGTACTTC | CASSFGTRQETQYF
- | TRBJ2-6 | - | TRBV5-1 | TGCGCCAGCAGCAGGGCCTCCGGGAGTGGGGCCAACGTCCTGACTTTC | CASSRASGSGANVLTF
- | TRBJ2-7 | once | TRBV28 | TGTGCCAGCAGTACAAATCCCCCGGATGTCGCCTACGAGCAGTACTTC | CASSTNPPDVAYEQYF
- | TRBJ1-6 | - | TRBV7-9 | TGTGCCAGCAGCTCAGTTTCACCCCTCCACTTT | CASSSVSPLHF
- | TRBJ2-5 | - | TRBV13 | TGTGCCAGCAGCTCCAGGACTGGAGACCAAGAGACCCAGTACTTC | CASSSRTGDQETQYF
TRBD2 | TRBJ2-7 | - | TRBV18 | TGTGCCAGCTCACCCGGGGGACTAGCGGGGATCAACGAGCAGTACTTC | CASSPGGLAGINEQYF
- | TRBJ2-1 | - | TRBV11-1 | TGTGCCAGCAGCTTGAGCCCCCAGGGTGAGCAGTTCTTC | CASSLSPQGEQFF
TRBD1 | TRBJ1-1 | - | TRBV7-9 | TGTGCCAGCAGCTGGGCGGGACAGGGGGCCACTGAAGCTTTCTTT | CASSWAGQGATEAFF
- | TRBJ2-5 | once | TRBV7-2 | TGTGCCAGCAGCCCAACTACCCGACGACAGACCCAGTACTTC | CASSPTTRRQTQYF
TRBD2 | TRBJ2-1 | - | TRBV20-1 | TGCAGTGCTAGAGAAGGGACTAGCGGGGGGGATGAGCAGTTCTTC | CSAREGTSGGDEQFF
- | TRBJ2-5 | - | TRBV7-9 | TGTGCCATCACTGGGACCAGACAAGAGACCCAGTACTTC | CAITGTRQETQYF